The rows below give T cell receptor beta chains drawn from one sample of a study of blood T cell repertoires in COVID-19. Sequenced by immunoSEQ multiplex PCR; TCRdb stores in-frame clones only, minus some. The data show more than 150,000 clones, roughly 87% seen once. The sample was PBMCs or T cells enriched from blood (not recorded which). The receptors originated from a woman between 45 and 65 years old who had recovered from COVID-19. CDR3s include the opening cysteine and the closing phenylalanine or tryptophan. A D gene is named only where the DNA matches it firmly.

v_gene: TRBV29-1; d_gene: .; j_gene: TRBJ2-3; len: 12; CDR3aa: CSVMTGGDTQYF
v_gene: TRBV19; d_gene: TRBD1; j_gene: TRBJ2-1; len: 16; CDR3aa: CASSTGTGGKYNEQFF
v_gene: TRBV18; d_gene: TRBD1; j_gene: TRBJ1-6; len: 17; CDR3aa: CASSPLGTGGENSPLHF
v_gene: TRBV5-1; d_gene: TRBD1; j_gene: TRBJ1-1; len: 15; CDR3aa: CASSWGTGQSTEAFF
v_gene: TRBV7-2; d_gene: .; j_gene: TRBJ1-1; len: 13; CDR3aa: CASSEDTWPGAFF
v_gene: TRBV30; d_gene: .; j_gene: TRBJ2-1; len: 14; CDR3aa: CAWSVVPRLPEQFF
v_gene: TRBV28; d_gene: .; j_gene: TRBJ1-4; len: 18; CDR3aa: CASRPGGFPRATNEKLFF
v_gene: TRBV13; d_gene: TRBD1; j_gene: TRBJ1-4; len: 14; CDR3aa: CASSWGQGAEKLFF
v_gene: TRBV18; d_gene: .; j_gene: TRBJ1-1; len: 15; CDR3aa: CASSPPGLMNTEAFF
v_gene: TRBV7-9; d_gene: .; j_gene: TRBJ1-2; len: 15; CDR3aa: CASSLLGQGESGYTF
v_gene: TRBV11-3; d_gene: TRBD1; j_gene: TRBJ2-1; len: 14; CDR3aa: CASSPRDRGGGQFF
v_gene: TRBV18; d_gene: TRBD2; j_gene: TRBJ2-5; len: 14; CDR3aa: CANSDGGSRETQYF
v_gene: TRBV4-2; d_gene: .; j_gene: TRBJ1-5; len: 19; CDR3aa: CASSQGSQDIWGRNQPQHF
v_gene: TRBV6-1; d_gene: TRBD1; j_gene: TRBJ1-5; len: 15; CDR3aa: CASSERDREDQPQHF
v_gene: TRBV28; d_gene: TRBD1; j_gene: TRBJ1-4; len: 20; CDR3aa: CASSSLMPGTGRLTNEKLFF
v_gene: TRBV27; d_gene: TRBD1; j_gene: TRBJ1-1; len: 14; CDR3aa: CASSADRGTTEAFF
v_gene: TRBV7-9; d_gene: .; j_gene: TRBJ2-2; len: 14; CDR3aa: CASSLDFNTGELFF
v_gene: TRBV3-1/TRBV3-2; d_gene: TRBD1; j_gene: TRBJ1-1; len: 12; CDR3aa: CASGQGRPEAFF
v_gene: TRBV7-2; d_gene: TRBD2; j_gene: TRBJ2-1; len: 19; CDR3aa: CASSLRTGPGGFLYNEQFF